A single sample gave rise to the 10 T cell receptor beta chains below, sequenced in a study of blood T cell repertoires in COVID-19 (dated by TCRdb to about 2020). The library was obtained by the immunoSEQ multiplex PCR assay. TCRdb took over this immuneACCESS table, retaining in-frame rearrangements with V and J assigned. Such tables are incomplete; in checked studies, under half of the missing clones stem from an unresolved V gene, and the remainder is unexplained. For this sample there are around 160,000 clones; 65% to 85% appear just once. The ten top clones hold roughly 13% of the sample. Sequenced material: peripheral blood. These TCRs come from a man between 60 and 70 years old with active or convalescent COVID-19.

The rearrangement uses TRBV6-2 or TRBV6-3 and TRBJ2-1; 8 bases are shared with TRBD2. The CDR3 covers 18 residues. J gave up 4 bases and V 4 bases, and 15 bases lay outside the gene matches. From germline, CDR1 is MNHEY and CDR2 SVGEGT. The CDR3 spells CASSSWGAGGLDYNEQFF. The DNA of the CDR3 is TGTGCCAGCAGTTCGTGGGGGGCGGGAGGACTAGATTACAATGAGCAGTTCTTC.

This clone occurred once. The chain recombines TRBV5-1 with TRBJ2-3; D gene ambiguous. Germline lookup yields CDR1 SGHRS and CDR2 YFSETQ. V dropped 0 bases and J dropped 3 bases, with 11 bases sitting between them. This CDR3 is 15 amino acids long. Written as DNA, the CDR3 is TGCGCCAGCAGCTTGGCAGTTAGGAGAACAGATACGCAGTATTTT. Its protein product is CASSLAVRRTDTQYF.

This chain joins TRBV11-2 and TRBJ2-7; 8 bases are shared with TRBD1. The CDR3 has 15 residues. Germline V gene data show CDR1 as SGHAT and CDR2 as FQNNGV. V was clipped by 6 bases and J by 2 bases; unmatched bases: 9. The CDR3 DNA sequence: TGTGCCAGCAGTTCCCAGGGACAGGCGACCTACGAGCAGTACTTC. Its translation: CASSSQGQATYEQYF.

CDR3 protein: CASSPRQGEPSGANVLTF. CDR3 DNA sequence: TGTGCCAGCAGCCCCCGACAGGGGGAACCCTCTGGGGCCAACGTCCTGACTTTC. The V call is TRBV14, the J call TRBJ2-6; 9 nucleotides agree with TRBD1. Trimming took 4 bases from V and 0 from J; bases not matched to a gene: 7. Germline-derived CDR1 and CDR2 are SGHDN and FVKESK. The CDR3 runs 18 residues.

The chain carries TRBV10-3 and TRBJ2-1; D is undetermined. V lost 3 bases, J lost 8 bases, and 8 bases lay in between. The CDR3 totals 12 residues. Looked up from germline, CDR1 is ENHRY and CDR2 is SYGVKD. CDR3 protein: CAISDRMDEQFF. The DNA of the CDR3 is TGTGCCATCAGTGATAGAATGGATGAGCAGTTCTTC.

V and J are TRBV19 and TRBJ1-3; D may be TRBD1 (5 bases). The CDR3 extends over 19 amino acids. Trimming removed 3 bases from V and 0 bases from J, with 21 bases in between. CDR1 is LNHDA and CDR2 is SQIVND in the germline V gene (reference sequence). CDR3 DNA: TGTGCCAGTAGTATCCCGTGGGACTCATCTTCGCACTCTGGAAACACCATATATTTT. Amino acid sequence: CASSIPWDSSSHSGNTIYF. Based on the CDR3 plus reference TRBV19 and TRBJ1-3, the full variable domain is DGGITQSPKYLFRKEGQNVTLSCEQNLNHDAMYWYRQDPGQGLRLIYYSQIVNDFQKGDIAEGYSVSREKKESFPLTVTSAQKNPTAFYLCASSIPWDSSSHSGNTIYFGEGSWLTVV.

The chain is built from TRBV12-3 or TRBV12-4 and TRBJ1-2; TRBD1 is a possible D gene (6 bases). CDR3 length: 13 amino acids. V gave up 1 base and J gave up 6 bases, with 9 bases separating them. This CDR3 reads CASSLEQGNGYTF. The CDR3 DNA reads TGTGCCAGCAGTTTAGAACAGGGCAATGGCTACACCTTC.

This sequence joins TRBV5-1 and TRBJ1-1; maybe TRBD1 (5 bases). Germline V gene lookup returns CDR1 SGHRS and CDR2 YFSETQ. Trimming cost V 4 bases and J 3 bases, with 13 bases left between them. The CDR3 runs to 14 residues. In DNA, the CDR3 is TGCGCCAGCAGCCTTGAAGGGGCCTACACTGAAGCTTTCTTT. Its protein product is CASSLEGAYTEAFF.

The rearrangement links TRBV7-8 to TRBJ2-2; possibly TRBD1 for D (6 bases). V was cut by 5 bases and J by 6 bases, with 19 bases left in between. The germline CDR1 and CDR2 sequences are SGHVS and FQNEAQ. This CDR3 region has 16 residues. The CDR3 spells CASSPIQGLIPGELFF. CDR3 bases: TGTGCCAGCAGCCCAATACAGGGCCTCATCCCCGGGGAGCTGTTTTTT.

The V gene is TRBV5-1, the J gene TRBJ2-5; TRBD2 matches 8 bases. Germline loops: CDR1 SGHRS, CDR2 YFSETQ. This CDR3 has 17 residues. J lost 5 bases, V lost 4 bases, and 16 bases had no gene match. CDR3 bases: TGCGCCAGCAGCCCTGCGGTCCTTTCGGGAGGGCGGGAGACCCAGTACTTC. As protein: CASSPAVLSGGRETQYF.